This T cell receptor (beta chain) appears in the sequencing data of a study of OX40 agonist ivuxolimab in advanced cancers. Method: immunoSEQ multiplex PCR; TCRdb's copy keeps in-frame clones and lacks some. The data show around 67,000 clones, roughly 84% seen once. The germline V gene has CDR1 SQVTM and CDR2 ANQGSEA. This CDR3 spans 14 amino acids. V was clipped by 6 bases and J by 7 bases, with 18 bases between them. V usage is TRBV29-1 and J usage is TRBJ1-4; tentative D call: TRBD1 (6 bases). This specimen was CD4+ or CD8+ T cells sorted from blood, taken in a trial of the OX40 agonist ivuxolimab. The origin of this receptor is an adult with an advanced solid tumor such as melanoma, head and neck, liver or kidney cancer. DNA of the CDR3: TGCAGCGTAAGCGTACAGGGTCTTAGTGAAAAACTGTTTTTT. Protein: CSVSVQGLSEKLFF.